The 13 T cell receptor beta chains reported below all come from one sample, sequenced in a study of T-cell memory formation after mild COVID-19. MiXCR, applied by TCRdb to the 5' RACE reads, yields one record per CDR3 protein. The repertoire holds 80,000 to 130,000 distinct CDR3 sequences, roughly 11% seen once, with around 39% in the top ten. The sequencing sample was made of PBMCs or a T cell subset sorted from them (not recorded which). The receptors come from a man between 18 and 35 years old who had mild COVID-19 (a few samples of this study predate the infection). Cell type and time point are not known.

This clonotype was found once. The chain uses TRBV6-5 and TRBJ1-1; D may be TRBD1 (6 bases). Germline V gene sequence: CDR1 MNHEY, CDR2 SVGAGI. V was trimmed by 5 bases and J by 5 bases, leaving 12 bases between them. CDR3 size: 13 residues. CDR3 sequence (DNA): TGTGCCAGCAGTGAAAACGGACAGACTGAAGCTTTCTTT. Its translation: CASSENGQTEAFF.

This clonotype was observed a few times. The chain recombines TRBV20-1 with TRBJ2-1, with D possibly being TRBD2 (6 bases). The CDR3 is 20 residues long. V lost 1 base and J lost 0, with 25 bases in between. Per the germline V gene, CDR1 is DFQATT and CDR2 is SNEGSKA (reference sequence). DNA of the CDR3: TGCAGTGCTAGAGTCATTTGGGGCGGGGAGCCCCCGAGCTCCTACAATGAGCAGTTCTTC. It is translated as CSARVIWGGEPPSSYNEQFF.

The rearrangement joins TRBV27 to TRBJ2-1; maybe TRBD2 (5 bases). Per the germline V gene, CDR1 is MNHEY and CDR2 is SMNVEV (reference sequence). V shed 4 bases and J shed 0 bases, with 7 bases lying between them. The CDR3 has 14 residues. The CDR3 sequence is CASSSGSSYNEQFF. CDR3 DNA: TGTGCCAGCAGTTCGGGAAGCTCCTACAATGAGCAGTTCTTC.

The CDR3 DNA follows: TGTGCCAGCAGTTTCCCTCTGGAGACCCAGTACTTC. This translates into CASSFPLETQYF. The rearrangement uses TRBV6-1 and TRBJ2-5; D ambiguous. Germline V gives CDR1 MNHNS, CDR2 SASEGT. The V and J ends lost 5 bases and 5 bases respectively, with 9 bases between them. The CDR3 spans 12 residues.

In this sample, this clonotype turned up a few times. This rearrangement joins TRBV18 to TRBJ1-2, with a tentative D call TRBD1 (5 bases). Germline V gene lookup returns CDR1 KGHSH and CDR2 LQKENI. Between the trimmed V and J ends, which lost 4 bases and 5 bases, there was a span of 11 bases. The CDR3 runs 13 residues. The DNA of the CDR3 is TGTGCCAGCTCACAGGAGGGGAGTTATGGCTACACCTTC. This translates into CASSQEGSYGYTF.

This clonotype was found many times. The J gene is TRBJ2-7, the V gene TRBV6-2 or TRBV6-3, with D possibly TRBD2 on 5 matching bases. The germline V gene encodes CDR1 MNHEY and CDR2 SVGEGT. This CDR3 is built from 12 residues. V was trimmed by 6 bases and J by 4 bases, leaving 10 bases between them. The DNA for the CDR3 is TGTGCCAGCAGCGTACTAGGATACGAGCAGTACTTC. Translated, it gives CASSVLGYEQYF.

The chain joins TRBV6-5 to TRBJ2-3, with D perhaps TRBD1 or TRBD2 (5 bases each). This CDR3 is 18 amino acids long. The germline V gene has CDR1 MNHEY and CDR2 SVGAGI. Trimming took 0 bases from V and 0 from J, leaving 16 bases between them. The DNA of the CDR3 is TGTGCCAGCAGTTACTCGGGGCAGAAGGACTTTAGCACAGATACGCAGTATTTT. It is translated as CASSYSGQKDFSTDTQYF.

The V and J genes are TRBV30 and TRBJ2-5; D possibly corresponds to TRBD2 (5 bases). The V gene's germline CDR1 is GTSNPN and CDR2 SVGIG (reference sequence). Trimming pared 3 bases from V and 5 bases from J, leaving 25 bases between. The CDR3 totals 17 residues. This CDR3 reads CAWSLRGAVAGRETQYF. In DNA, the CDR3 is TGTGCCTGGAGCCTCCGGGGTGCCGTGGCGGGTCGCGAGACCCAGTACTTC.

The sample holds many counts of this clonotype. V is TRBV15 and J is TRBJ2-1; D gene uncertain. The CDR3 covers 12 residues. Germline V gene sequence: CDR1 LNHNV, CDR2 YYDKDF (reference sequence). V lost 1 base and J lost 15, with 13 bases in between. CDR3 DNA: TGTGCCACCAGCAGAGTAAGACACTTCCCGTTCTTC. This codes for CATSRVRHFPFF.

The gene calls are TRBV7-2 and TRBJ1-1; D perhaps matches TRBD1 (6 bases). Germline V gives CDR1 SGHTA, CDR2 FQGNSA. Trimming removed 0 bases from V and 1 base from J, with 9 bases in between. CDR3 length equals 15 residues. This CDR3 is CASSLAGTQNTEAFF. In DNA, the CDR3 is TGTGCCAGCAGCTTAGCGGGGACACAGAACACTGAAGCTTTCTTT.

J is TRBJ1-4 and V is TRBV7-6; D gene uncertain. Germline CDR1 is SGHVS and CDR2 is FNYEAQ. The CDR3 consists of 16 residues. V was shortened by 2 bases and J by 3 bases, with 13 bases between the two germline ends. CDR3 sequence (DNA): TGTGCCAGCAGCTTATGGGTGTCGGGAGCTAATGAAAAACTGTTTTTT. Translating gives CASSLWVSGANEKLFF.

This clonotype came up a few times. V usage is TRBV20-1 and J usage is TRBJ2-7; a weak D match, TRBD1 (6 bases). The CDR3 is 13 amino acids. The germline V and J ends were trimmed by 6 bases and 0 bases, with 12 bases remaining between them. Per germline, CDR1 DFQATT and CDR2 SNEGSKA (reference sequence). CDR3: CSADKDSSYEQYF. The CDR3 coding sequence is TGCAGTGCGGACAAGGACAGCTCCTACGAGCAGTACTTC.

This clonotype was counted only a few times. V and J are TRBV23-1 and TRBJ2-6; the D gene is possibly TRBD2 (6 bases). TRBV23-1 is reported as an ORF; its role is uncertain. V lost 11 bases and J 4 bases, leaving 18 bases between the germline ends. The CDR3 runs 15 residues. This chain's CDR3 is CAGWEVRAGANVLTF. The CDR3 nucleotides are TGCGCCGGCTGGGAGGTTAGGGCCGGGGCCAACGTCCTGACTTTC.